Described below is a single TCR beta chain sequence and its context. Its target is unknown. The CDR3 has 16 residues. Germline values: CDR1 SQVTM, CDR2 ANQGSEA. Germline trimming cut 4 bases from V and 2 bases from J; bases unmatched to any gene: 4. The sample belongs to a study of somatic mutations in cytotoxic T cells in rheumatoid arthritis. Healthy control subjects consisted of blood donors (median age approximately 57 years, range about 20-70; approximately 53% female). Sequenced by immunoSEQ multiplex PCR; TCRdb stores in-frame clones only, minus some. The data show approximately 6,700 clones, around 70% seen once. Study outcomes and limitations: Clonality of CD8+ T cells, which was compared between rheumatoid arthritis patients and age-matched healthy controls, did not differ significantly.

The TCR comes from a man aged 40-49 years in good health. The genes are TRBV29-1 and TRBJ2-1; 14 positions agree with TRBD2. Sequencing input: CD8+ T cells sorted from blood. The CDR3 protein is CSVVGLAGGAYNEQFF. In DNA form, the CDR3 reads TGCAGCGTTGTTGGACTAGCGGGAGGCGCCTACAATGAGCAGTTCTTC.